Listed below are T cell receptor beta chains from one sample, sequenced in a study of cytomegalovirus exposure and HLA in healthy donors. Repertoires were generated with immunoSEQ multiplex PCR, while TCRdb's copy carries only in-frame clones and drops some. This repertoire includes 55,000 to 80,000 clones. Sequencing was carried out using PBMCs. The source of these receptors is a man between 40 and 49 years old in good health and CMV-seronegative. Each CDR3 is given with its conserved first and last residue. A D gene is named only where the DNA matches it firmly.

J,D,V,CDR3,DNA
TRBJ2-5,TRBD2,TRBV5-1,CASSSTSGNPGETQYF,TGCGCCAGCAGCTCGACTAGCGGGAACCCCGGGGAGACCCAGTACTTC
TRBJ2-7,TRBD1,TRBV28,CASRGTGRGPYEQYF,TGTGCCAGCAGGGGTACGGGCAGGGGGCCCTACGAGCAGTACTTC
TRBJ1-2,NA,TRBV4-2,CASSQPLLRNGYTF,TGTGCCAGCAGCCAACCCTTACTTAGAAATGGCTACACCTTC
TRBJ2-7,NA,TRBV7-6,CASSRHASATYEQYF,TGTGCCAGCAGCCGTCACGCTAGCGCCACCTACGAGCAGTACTTC
TRBJ1-3,TRBD1,TRBV19,CASSSPGTGPGNTIYF,TGTGCCAGTAGTAGTCCCGGGACAGGGCCTGGAAACACCATATATTTT
TRBJ2-1,TRBD1,TRBV5-1,CASSGGTGLNEQFF,TGCGCCAGCAGTGGTGGGACAGGGCTGAATGAGCAGTTCTTC
TRBJ1-1,TRBD1,TRBV29-1,CSVEGTGAGTEAFF,TGCAGCGTTGAAGGGACAGGGGCAGGCACTGAAGCTTTCTTT
TRBJ2-7,TRBD1,TRBV15,CATSGQGSTYEQYF,TGTGCCACCAGTGGACAGGGGTCAACCTACGAGCAGTACTTC
TRBJ1-6,TRBD1,TRBV6-6,CASSTDRDSPLHF,TGTGCCAGCAGTACCGACAGGGACTCACCCCTCCACTTT
TRBJ1-5,NA,TRBV15,CATSMFRDIRRGGNQPQHF,TGTGCCACCAGCATGTTCCGGGACATCCGCCGGGGGGGCAATCAGCCCCAGCATTTT
TRBJ2-1,TRBD2,TRBV9,CASSVGAGGHNEQFF,TGTGCCAGCAGCGTGGGCGCGGGGGGGCACAATGAGCAGTTCTTC
TRBJ2-7,TRBD1,TRBV5-1,CASSLGDSPYEQYF,TGCGCCAGCAGCTTGGGGGACAGTCCCTACGAGCAGTACTTC
TRBJ2-5,TRBD2,TRBV6-7,CASSYGTSGEGGKTQYF,TGTGCCAGCAGTTACGGGACTAGCGGGGAGGGTGGGAAGACCCAGTACTTC
TRBJ2-1,TRBD2,TRBV5-1,CASSFNAVGGMGNEQFF,TGCGCCAGCAGCTTTAACGCGGTGGGGGGGATGGGAAATGAGCAGTTCTTC
TRBJ2-3,TRBD1,TRBV29-1,CSTPDGTATDTQYF,TGCAGCACTCCAGACGGGACAGCCACAGATACGCAGTATTTT
TRBJ2-2,TRBD1,TRBV5-1,CASSWDRGSGELFF,TGCGCCAGCAGCTGGGACAGGGGGTCCGGGGAGCTGTTTTTT
TRBJ2-7,NA,TRBV7-6,CASSLAGGLMTEQYF,TGTGCCAGCAGCTTAGCGGGGGGGCTTATGACCGAGCAGTACTTC
TRBJ1-5,TRBD1,TRBV27,CASSLSNFPGQERQPQHF,TGTGCCAGCAGTTTATCGAATTTTCCCGGACAGGAAAGACAGCCCCAGCATTTT
TRBJ2-7,NA,TRBV6-1,CASSFAGPYEQYF,TGTGCCAGCAGTTTTGCAGGGCCCTACGAGCAGTACTTC
TRBJ1-3,TRBD1,TRBV30,CAWSGQGTGNTIYF,TGTGCCTGGAGCGGACAGGGCACTGGAAACACCATATATTTT
TRBJ1-2,NA,TRBV29-1,CSVEVWVRDNYGYTF,TGCAGCGTTGAAGTGTGGGTTCGGGATAACTATGGCTACACCTTC
TRBJ1-1,NA,TRBV25-1,CASSEFSLGDTEAFF,TGTGCCAGCAGTGAATTCTCACTCGGGGACACTGAAGCTTTCTTT
TRBJ1-1,TRBD1,TRBV6-5,CASSSGQVNTEAFF,TGTGCCAGCAGTTCGGGACAGGTGAACACTGAAGCTTTCTTT
TRBJ1-4,NA,TRBV5-6,CASSFGGQLELFF,TGTGCCAGCAGCTTTGGAGGGCAGCTTGAACTGTTTTTT
TRBJ1-1,TRBD1,TRBV4-2,CASSQGTATGTEAFF,TGTGCCAGCAGCCAGGGGACAGCCACTGGCACTGAAGCTTTCTTT
TRBJ1-3,NA,TRBV18,CASSPYTGIFSGNTIYF,TGTGCCAGCTCACCCTATACAGGGATCTTCTCTGGAAACACCATATATTTT
TRBJ1-5,NA,TRBV28,CASSLWTVVNQPQHF,TGTGCCAGCAGTTTATGGACTGTCGTTAATCAGCCCCAGCATTTT
TRBJ1-2,NA,TRBV30,CAWNAGGPYGYTF,TGTGCCTGGAACGCGGGGGGACCCTATGGCTACACCTTC
TRBJ2-3,TRBD1,TRBV6-5,CASSYASGTGTDTQYF,TGTGCCAGCAGTTACGCTTCCGGGACAGGCACAGATACGCAGTATTTT
TRBJ2-2,NA,TRBV6-5,CASSYQGGNTGELFF,TGTGCCAGCAGTTATCAGGGAGGGAACACCGGGGAGCTGTTTTTT
TRBJ1-1,NA,TRBV5-1,CASSGGETRTEAFF,TGCGCCAGCAGCGGGGGCGAGACCAGGACTGAAGCTTTCTTT
TRBJ2-3,NA,TRBV4-1,CASSQVLDTQYF,TGCGCCAGCAGCCAAGTTCTAGATACGCAGTATTTT
TRBJ2-7,NA,TRBV6-6,CASSYTGGQKRYEQYF,TGTGCCAGCAGTTACACCGGGGGACAGAAACGTTACGAGCAGTACTTC
TRBJ1-1,TRBD1,TRBV30,CAWRLAGTGGFAFF,TGTGCCTGGAGGTTGGCCGGGACAGGCGGGTTCGCTTTCTTT
TRBJ2-5,TRBD1,TRBV9,CASSVGDRGQETQYF,TGTGCCAGCAGCGTAGGGGACAGGGGGCAAGAGACCCAGTACTTC
TRBJ2-3,TRBD2,TRBV18,CASSPIRGGLSTDTQYF,TGTGCCAGCTCACCAATCCGCGGGGGGCTGAGCACAGATACGCAGTATTTT
TRBJ2-5,TRBD1,TRBV10-1,CASVIRQGPGGQETQYF,TGCGCCAGCGTCATAAGACAGGGGCCCGGGGGCCAAGAGACCCAGTACTTC
TRBJ2-5,NA,TRBV4-1,CASSQDKGVETQYF,TGCGCCAGCAGCCAAGATAAGGGGGTAGAGACCCAGTACTTC
TRBJ2-5,NA,TRBV6-5,CASSYGGEQYF,TGTGCCAGCAGTTATGGAGGGGAACAGTACTTC
TRBJ1-1,TRBD1,TRBV13,CASSSRGGQGNEAFF,TGTGCCAGCAGCTCCCGGGGGGGACAGGGGAATGAAGCTTTCTTT